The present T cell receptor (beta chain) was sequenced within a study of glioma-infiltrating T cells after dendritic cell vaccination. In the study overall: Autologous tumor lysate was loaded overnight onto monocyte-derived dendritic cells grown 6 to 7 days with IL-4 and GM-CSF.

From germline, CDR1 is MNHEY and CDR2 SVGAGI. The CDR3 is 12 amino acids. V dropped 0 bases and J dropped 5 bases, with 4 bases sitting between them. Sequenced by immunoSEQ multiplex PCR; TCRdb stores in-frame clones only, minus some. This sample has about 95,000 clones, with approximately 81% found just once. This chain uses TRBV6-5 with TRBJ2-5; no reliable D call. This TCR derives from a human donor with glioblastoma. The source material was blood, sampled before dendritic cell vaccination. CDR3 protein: CASSYSGETQYF. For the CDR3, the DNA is TGTGCCAGCAGTTACTCCGGGGAGACCCAGTACTTC.